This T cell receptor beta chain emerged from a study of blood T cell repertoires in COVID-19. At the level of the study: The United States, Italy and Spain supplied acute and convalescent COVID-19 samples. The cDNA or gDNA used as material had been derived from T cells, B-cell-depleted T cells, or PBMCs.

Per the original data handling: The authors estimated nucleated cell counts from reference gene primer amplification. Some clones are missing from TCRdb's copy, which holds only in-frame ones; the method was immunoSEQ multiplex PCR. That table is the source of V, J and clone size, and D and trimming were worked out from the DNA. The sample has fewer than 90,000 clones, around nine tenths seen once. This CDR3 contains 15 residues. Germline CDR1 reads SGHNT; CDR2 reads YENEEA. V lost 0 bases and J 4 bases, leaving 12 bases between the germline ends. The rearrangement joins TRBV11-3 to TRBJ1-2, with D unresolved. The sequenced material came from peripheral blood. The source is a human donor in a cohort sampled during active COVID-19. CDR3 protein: CASSLEEEGFYGYTF. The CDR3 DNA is TGTGCCAGCAGCTTAGAGGAAGAGGGATTCTATGGCTACACCTTC.